This TCR beta chain was profiled in a study of Ad26.COV2.S vaccination and SARS-CoV-2 variants. Treatment in this sample: about 20 received Ad26.COV2.S at low or high dose, single or two shots; about five received placebo; per-sample allocation not given. Specimens were obtained on day 63 following the first vaccine or placebo injection. The protocol was immunoSEQ multiplex PCR, while the TCRdb copy is restricted to in-frame clones and leaves out a portion. This sample carries about 400,000 clones, about four fifths of them seen once, and the ten largest clones take around 7.4%. Germline CDR1 and CDR2: SGHTA and FQGNSA. J lost 8 bases, V lost 5 bases, and 8 bases had no gene match. The CDR3 consists of 15 residues. A remark on this clone: The target antigen is unknown.

Overall study findings and caveats: Reports say spike-specific CD8+ and CD4+ T cell responses covered substantial breadth after vaccination.

This clonotype was obtained from a person aged 18-65 years who received the Ad26.COV2.S COVID-19 vaccine or a placebo. The sequencing used peripheral blood, collected in a trial of Ad26.COV2.S vaccine versus placebo. The chain uses TRBV7-2 and TRBJ2-4; TRBD1 aligns across 11 bases. The CDR3 protein is CASSKGTGGLDIQYF. The DNA of the CDR3 is TGTGCCAGCAGCAAAGGGACAGGGGGGCTCGACATTCAGTACTTC.